One sample yielded the 5 T cell receptor beta chains listed below, sequenced in a study of T cell responses to AZD1222 COVID-19 vaccine. TCRdb's table, derived via immunoSEQ multiplex PCR, lists solely in-frame clones and lacks some. The sample carries 75,000 to 85,000 clones, more than 90% recorded once. The sequenced sample was peripheral blood, obtained on day 0 of AZD1222 vaccination. These receptors originate from an adult in good health.

The rearrangement links TRBV21-1 to TRBJ2-3. TRBV21-1 is flagged as a pseudogene. This CDR3 has 15 residues. The CDR3 protein is CASSKGEGSTDTQYF. CDR3 DNA sequence: TGTGCCAGCAGCAAAGGGGAAGGTAGCACAGATACGCAGTATTTT.

The CDR3 region is CASRPGTATGYGYTF. CDR3 sequence (DNA): TGTGCCAGCAGACCGGGGACAGCCACTGGCTATGGCTACACCTTC. V and J are TRBV6-5 and TRBJ1-2; 7 bases agree with TRBD1. The V and J ends lost 6 bases and 4 bases, in that order; junction bases with no gene match: 11. CDR3 size: 15 residues. Germline assignment: CDR1 MNHEY and CDR2 SVGAGI.

V usage is TRBV6-5 and J usage is TRBJ1-1; D might be TRBD1 (6 bases). This CDR3 has 16 residues. The V end lost 0 bases, the J end lost 4 bases, and 15 bases lay between the germline ends. CDR1 and CDR2 from the germline V gene are MNHEY and SVGAGI. CDR3 DNA: TGTGCCAGCAGTTACTCGAGTGGGGGGCTCCCCACTGAAGCTTTCTTT. This sequence encodes CASSYSSGGLPTEAFF.

As concerns this clone: One junction end does not reproduce the germline sequence, and a read error may be involved. The rearrangement joins TRBV5-1 to TRBJ2-7; tentative D call: TRBD2 (5 bases). CDR1 and CDR2 (germline): SGHRS, YFSETQ. The CDR3 consists of 12 residues. CDR3 nucleotide sequence: TGCGCCAGCAGCTTGGATACCGAACCGGGGAACTTC. It is translated as CASSLDTEPGNF.

The rearrangement uses TRBV5-1 and TRBJ2-7; 7 positions match TRBD2. CDR3 length: 16 amino acids. J lost 2 bases, V lost 4 bases, and 12 bases had no gene match. CDR1 SGHRS and CDR2 YFSETQ come from the germline V gene. CDR3 residues: CASSPSYMGGAYEQYF. The CDR3 DNA reads as TGCGCCAGCAGCCCCAGTTACATGGGGGGGGCCTACGAGCAGTACTTC. The full variable domain, its missing parts supplied by reference TRBV5-1 and TRBJ2-7, is KAGVTQTPRYLIKTRGQQVTLSCSPISGHRSVSWYQQTPGQGLQFLFEYFSETQRNKGNFPGRFSGRQFSNSRSEMNVSTLELGDSALYLCASSPSYMGGAYEQYFGPGTRLTVT.